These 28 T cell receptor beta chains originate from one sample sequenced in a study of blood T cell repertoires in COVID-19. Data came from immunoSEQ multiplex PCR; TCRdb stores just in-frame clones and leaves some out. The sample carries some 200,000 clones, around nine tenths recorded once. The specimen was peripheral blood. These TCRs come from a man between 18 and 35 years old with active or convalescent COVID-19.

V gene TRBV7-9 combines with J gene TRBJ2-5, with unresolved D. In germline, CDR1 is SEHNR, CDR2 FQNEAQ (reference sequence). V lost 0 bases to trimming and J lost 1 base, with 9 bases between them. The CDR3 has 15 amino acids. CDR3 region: CASSLAPGSQETQYF. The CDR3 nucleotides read TGTGCCAGCAGCTTAGCGCCTGGTAGCCAAGAGACCCAGTACTTC. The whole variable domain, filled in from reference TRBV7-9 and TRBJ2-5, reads DTGVSQNPRHKITKRGQNVTFRCDPISEHNRLYWYRQTLGQGPEFLTYFQNEAQLEKSRLLSDRFSAERPKGSFSTLEIQRTEQGDSAMYLCASSLAPGSQETQYFGPGTRLLVL.

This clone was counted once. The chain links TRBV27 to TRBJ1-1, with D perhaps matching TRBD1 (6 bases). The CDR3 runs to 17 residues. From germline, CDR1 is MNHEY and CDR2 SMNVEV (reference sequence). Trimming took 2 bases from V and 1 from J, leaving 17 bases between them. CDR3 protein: CASSLDGVGQPNTEAFF. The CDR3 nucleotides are TGTGCCAGCAGTTTAGATGGAGTAGGACAGCCGAACACTGAAGCTTTCTTT.

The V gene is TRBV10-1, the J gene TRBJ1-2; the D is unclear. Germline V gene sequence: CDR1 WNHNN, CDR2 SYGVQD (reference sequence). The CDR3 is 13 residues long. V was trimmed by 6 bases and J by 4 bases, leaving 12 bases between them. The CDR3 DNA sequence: TGCGCCAGCAGCGGTCAGGAGGGCTATGGCTACACCTTC. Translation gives CASSGQEGYGYTF.

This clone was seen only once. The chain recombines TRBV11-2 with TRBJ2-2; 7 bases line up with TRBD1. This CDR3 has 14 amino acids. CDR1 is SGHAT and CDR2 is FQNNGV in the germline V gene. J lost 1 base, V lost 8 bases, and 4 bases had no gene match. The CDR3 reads CASGRDRNTGELFF. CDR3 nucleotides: TGTGCCAGCGGCCGGGACAGGAACACCGGGGAGCTGTTTTTT.

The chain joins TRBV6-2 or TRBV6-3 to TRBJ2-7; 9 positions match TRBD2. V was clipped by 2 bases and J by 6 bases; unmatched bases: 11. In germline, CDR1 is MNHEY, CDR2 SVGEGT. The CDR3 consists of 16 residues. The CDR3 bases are TGTGCCAGCAGTTACAGCGGGACTAGCCTGGGAGTCGAGCAGTACTTC. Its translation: CASSYSGTSLGVEQYF.

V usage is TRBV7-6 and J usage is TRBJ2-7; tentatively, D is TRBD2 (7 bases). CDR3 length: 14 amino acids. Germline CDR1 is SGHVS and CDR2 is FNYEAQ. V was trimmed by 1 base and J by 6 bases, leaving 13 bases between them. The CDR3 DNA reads TGTGCCAGCAGCTTAGTGGGGGGGCGGGCCGAGCAGTACGTC. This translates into CASSLVGGRAEQYV.

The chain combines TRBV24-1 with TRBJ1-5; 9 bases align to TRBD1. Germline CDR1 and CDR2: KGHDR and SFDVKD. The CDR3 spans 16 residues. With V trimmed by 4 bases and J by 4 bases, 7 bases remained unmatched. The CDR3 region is CATSEPGQGSNQPQHF. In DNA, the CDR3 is TGTGCCACCAGTGAGCCGGGACAGGGTAGTAATCAGCCCCAGCATTTT.

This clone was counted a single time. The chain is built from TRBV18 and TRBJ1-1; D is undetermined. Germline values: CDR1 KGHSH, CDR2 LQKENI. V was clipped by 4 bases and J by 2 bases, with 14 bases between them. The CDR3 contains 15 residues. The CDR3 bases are TGTGCCAGCTCACTTCTCGGGGTAGGAAACACTGAAGCTTTCTTT. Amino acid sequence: CASSLLGVGNTEAFF.

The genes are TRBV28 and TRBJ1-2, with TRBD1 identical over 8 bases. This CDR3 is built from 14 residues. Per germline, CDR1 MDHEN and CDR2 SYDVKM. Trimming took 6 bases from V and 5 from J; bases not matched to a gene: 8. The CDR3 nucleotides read TGTGCCAGCAGAATCGGGACAGGATTTTATGGCTACACCTTC. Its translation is CASRIGTGFYGYTF.

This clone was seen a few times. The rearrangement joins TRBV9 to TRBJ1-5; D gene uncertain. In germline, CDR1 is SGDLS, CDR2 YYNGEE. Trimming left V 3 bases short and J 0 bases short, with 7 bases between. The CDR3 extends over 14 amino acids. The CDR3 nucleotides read TGTGCCAGCAGCGCGGGAAATAGCAATCAGCCCCAGCATTTT. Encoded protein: CASSAGNSNQPQHF. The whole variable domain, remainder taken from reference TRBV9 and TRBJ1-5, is DSGVTQTPKHLITATGQRVTLRCSPRSGDLSVYWYQQSLDQGLQFLIQYYNGEERAKGNILERFSAQQFPDLHSELNLSSLELGDSALYFCASSAGNSNQPQHFGDGTRLSIL.

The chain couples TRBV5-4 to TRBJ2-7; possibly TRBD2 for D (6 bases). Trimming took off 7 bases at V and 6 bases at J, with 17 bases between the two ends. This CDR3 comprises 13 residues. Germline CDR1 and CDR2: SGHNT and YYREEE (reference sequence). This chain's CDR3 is CASGGDLESEQYF. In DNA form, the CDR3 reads TGTGCCAGCGGTGGGGACTTAGAAAGCGAGCAGTACTTC.

The CDR3 DNA reads TGTGCCAGTACCTTTGGGGGGGCATCGAACACTGAAGCTTTCTTT. Protein sequence: CASTFGGASNTEAFF. The rearrangement joins TRBV19 to TRBJ1-1; weak D call: TRBD1 (6 bases). Germline-derived CDR1 and CDR2 are LNHDA and SQIVND (reference sequence). Trimming left V 7 bases short and J 1 base short, with 16 bases between. There are 15 residues in the CDR3.

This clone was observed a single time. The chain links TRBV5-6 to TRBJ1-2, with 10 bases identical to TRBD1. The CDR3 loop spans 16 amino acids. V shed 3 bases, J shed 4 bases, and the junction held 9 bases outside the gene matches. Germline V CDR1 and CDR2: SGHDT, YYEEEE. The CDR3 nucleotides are TGTGCCAGCAGCTCTCCCGGGACAGGGGTAGGCTATGGCTACACCTTC. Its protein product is CASSSPGTGVGYGYTF. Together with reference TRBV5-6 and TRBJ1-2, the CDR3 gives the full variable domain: DAGVTQSPTHLIKTRGQQVTLRCSPKSGHDTVSWYQQALGQGPQFIFQYYEEEERQRGNFPDRFSGHQFPNYSSELNVNALLLGDSALYLCASSSPGTGVGYGYTFGSGTRLTVV.

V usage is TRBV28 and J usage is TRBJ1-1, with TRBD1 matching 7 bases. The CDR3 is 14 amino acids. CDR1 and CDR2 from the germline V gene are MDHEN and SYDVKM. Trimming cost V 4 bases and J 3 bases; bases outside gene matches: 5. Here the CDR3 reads CASSSLDRDTEAFF. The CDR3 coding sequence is TGTGCCAGCAGTTCTCTCGACAGGGACACTGAAGCTTTCTTT.

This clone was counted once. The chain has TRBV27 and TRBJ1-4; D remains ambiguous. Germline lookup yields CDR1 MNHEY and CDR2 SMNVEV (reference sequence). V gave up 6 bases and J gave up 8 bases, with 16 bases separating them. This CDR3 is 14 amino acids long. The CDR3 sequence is CASRTIALGEKLFF. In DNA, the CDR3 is TGTGCCAGCAGGACAATCGCCCTTGGGGAAAAACTGTTTTTT.

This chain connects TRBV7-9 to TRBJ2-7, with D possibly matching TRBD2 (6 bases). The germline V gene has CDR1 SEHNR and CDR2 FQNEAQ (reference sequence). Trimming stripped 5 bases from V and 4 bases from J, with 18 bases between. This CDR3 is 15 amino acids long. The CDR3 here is CASSLPGEYEYEQYF. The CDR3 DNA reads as TGTGCCAGCAGCCTGCCGGGGGAGTACGAGTACGAGCAGTACTTC.

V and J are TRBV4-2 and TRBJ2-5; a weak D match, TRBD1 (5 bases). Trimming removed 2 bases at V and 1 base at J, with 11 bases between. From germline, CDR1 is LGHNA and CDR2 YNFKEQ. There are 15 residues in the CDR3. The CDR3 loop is CASSQRQGIQETQYF. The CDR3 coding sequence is TGTGCCAGCAGCCAAAGGCAGGGAATCCAAGAGACCCAGTACTTC.

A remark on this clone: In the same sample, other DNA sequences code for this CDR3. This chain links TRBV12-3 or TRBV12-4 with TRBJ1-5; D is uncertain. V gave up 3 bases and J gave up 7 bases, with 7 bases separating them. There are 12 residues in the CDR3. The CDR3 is CASSLPGQPQHF. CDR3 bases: TGTGCCAGCAGTTTGCCGGGGCAGCCCCAGCATTTT.

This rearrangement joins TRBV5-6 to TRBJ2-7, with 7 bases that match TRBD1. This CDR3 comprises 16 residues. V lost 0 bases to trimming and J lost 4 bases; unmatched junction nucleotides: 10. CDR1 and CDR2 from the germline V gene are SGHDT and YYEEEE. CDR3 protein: CASSLDPAGGYYEQYF. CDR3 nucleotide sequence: TGTGCCAGCAGCTTGGATCCAGCAGGGGGATATTACGAGCAGTACTTC.

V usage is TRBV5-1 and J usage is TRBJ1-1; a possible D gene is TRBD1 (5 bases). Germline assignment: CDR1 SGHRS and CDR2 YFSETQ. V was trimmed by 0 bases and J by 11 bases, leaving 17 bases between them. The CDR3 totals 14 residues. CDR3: CASSLGWQGRQAFF. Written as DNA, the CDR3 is TGCGCCAGCAGCTTGGGTTGGCAGGGAAGACAGGCTTTCTTT.

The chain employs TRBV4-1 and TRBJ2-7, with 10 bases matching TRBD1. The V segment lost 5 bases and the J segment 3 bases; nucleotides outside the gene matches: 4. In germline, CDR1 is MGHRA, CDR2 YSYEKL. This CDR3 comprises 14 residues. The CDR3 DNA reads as TGCGCCAGCAGCATCGGACAGGGGGGCTACGAGCAGTACGTC. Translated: CASSIGQGGYEQYV.

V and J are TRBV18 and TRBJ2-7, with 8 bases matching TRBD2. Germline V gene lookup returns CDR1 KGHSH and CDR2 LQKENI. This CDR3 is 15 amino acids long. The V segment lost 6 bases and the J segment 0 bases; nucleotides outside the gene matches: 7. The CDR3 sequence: CASSSGGVNSYEQYV. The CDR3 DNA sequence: TGTGCCAGCTCTTCGGGGGGGGTTAACTCCTACGAGCAGTACGTC.

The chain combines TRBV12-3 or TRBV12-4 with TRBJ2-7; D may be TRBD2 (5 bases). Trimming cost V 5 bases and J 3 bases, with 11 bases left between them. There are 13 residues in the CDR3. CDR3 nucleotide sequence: TGTGCCAGCAGTGACGGACTGGACTACGAGCAGTACTTC. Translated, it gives CASSDGLDYEQYF.

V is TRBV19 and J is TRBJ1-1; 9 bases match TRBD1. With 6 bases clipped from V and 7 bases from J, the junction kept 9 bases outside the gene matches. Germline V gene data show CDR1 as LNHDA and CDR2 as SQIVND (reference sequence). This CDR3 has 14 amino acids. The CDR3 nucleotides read TGTGCCAGTAGCCTGGGACAGGGAATCGGTGAAGCTTTCTTT. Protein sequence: CASSLGQGIGEAFF. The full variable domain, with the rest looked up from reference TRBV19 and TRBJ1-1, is DGGITQSPKYLFRKEGQNVTLSCEQNLNHDAMYWYRQDPGQGLRLIYYSQIVNDFQKGDIAEGYSVSREKKESFPLTVTSAQKNPTAFYLCASSLGQGIGEAFFGQGTRLTVV.

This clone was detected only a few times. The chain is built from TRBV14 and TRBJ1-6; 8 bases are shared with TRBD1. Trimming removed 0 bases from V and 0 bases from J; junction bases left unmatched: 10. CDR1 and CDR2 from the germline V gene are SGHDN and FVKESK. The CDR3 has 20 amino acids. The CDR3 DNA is TGTGCCAGCAGCCAAGATGTTTCCAGGGGGCTAAGCTCCTATAATTCACCCCTCCACTTT. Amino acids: CASSQDVSRGLSSYNSPLHF.

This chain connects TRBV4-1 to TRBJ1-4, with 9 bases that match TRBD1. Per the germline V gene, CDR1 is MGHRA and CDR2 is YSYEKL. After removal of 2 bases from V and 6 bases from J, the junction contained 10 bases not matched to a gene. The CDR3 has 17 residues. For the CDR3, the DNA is TGCGCCAGCAGCCAACGATCGTGGACAGGGGAGTATGAAAAACTGTTTTTT. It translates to CASSQRSWTGEYEKLFF.

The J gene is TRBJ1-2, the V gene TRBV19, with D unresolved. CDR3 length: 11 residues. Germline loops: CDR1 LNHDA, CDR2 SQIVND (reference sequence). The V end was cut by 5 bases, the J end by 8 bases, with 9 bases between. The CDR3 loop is CASSAYLGYTF. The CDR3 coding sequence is TGTGCCAGTAGTGCCTATCTCGGCTACACCTTC.

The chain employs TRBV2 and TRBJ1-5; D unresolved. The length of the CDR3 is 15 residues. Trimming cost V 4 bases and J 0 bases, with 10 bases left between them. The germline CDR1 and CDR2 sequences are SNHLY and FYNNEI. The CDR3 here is CASSGVTNSNQPQHF. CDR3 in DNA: TGTGCCAGCAGTGGTGTAACTAATAGCAATCAGCCCCAGCATTTT.